The next 9 T cell receptor beta chains were all read from a single sample in a study of shared clonotypes between healthy human individuals. Some clones are missing from TCRdb's copy, which holds only in-frame ones; the method was immunoSEQ multiplex PCR. The table shows roughly 1,500,000 clones, with around 98% occurring only once. The specimen sequenced was naive CD4+ T cells sorted from blood. The subset was: CD45RA+ positively selected. The receptors here all came from a man aged 30-40 years in good health.

The chain has TRBV19 and TRBJ2-1; 10 bases are a match to TRBD2. The germline V gene encodes CDR1 LNHDA and CDR2 SQIVND (reference sequence). After removal of 10 bases from V and 7 bases from J, the junction contained 10 bases not matched to a gene. This CDR3 has 14 residues. CDR3: CAISSGRASNEQFF. The CDR3 DNA is TGTGCCATCTCGAGCGGGAGGGCCTCAAATGAGCAGTTCTTC.

The chain employs TRBV7-8 and TRBJ2-5; D is perhaps TRBD2 (5 bases). The CDR3 spans 14 residues. CDR1 and CDR2 from the germline V gene are SGHVS and FQNEAQ. The ends were cut back, 8 bases at V and 5 bases at J, with 18 bases in the middle. CDR3 coding DNA: TGTGCCAGCCGCAACGGGATGGTGTCCGAGACCCAGTACTTC. It codes for CASRNGMVSETQYF.

The gene calls are TRBV11-1 and TRBJ2-7; 8 bases agree with TRBD1. V was clipped by 4 bases and J by 3 bases; unmatched bases: 5. Germline lookup yields CDR1 SGHAT and CDR2 FQDESV (reference sequence). The CDR3 totals 14 residues. This CDR3 is CASSWDRTNYEQYF. DNA for the CDR3: TGTGCCAGCAGCTGGGACAGGACGAACTACGAGCAGTACTTC.

The V call is TRBV28, the J call TRBJ2-7; D is possibly TRBD1 (6 bases). The ends were cut back, 2 bases at V and 7 bases at J, with 15 bases in the middle. The CDR3 extends over 14 amino acids. Per germline, CDR1 MDHEN and CDR2 SYDVKM. CDR3 sequence: CASSLPPDRLEQYF. CDR3 coding DNA: TGTGCCAGCAGTTTACCACCGGACAGACTAGAGCAGTACTTC.

The chain couples TRBV6-5 to TRBJ2-3, with a weak D call TRBD2 (5 bases). V was cut by 6 bases and J by 2 bases, with 12 bases left in between. The length of the CDR3 is 14 residues. CDR1 is MNHEY and CDR2 is SVGAGI in the germline V gene. CDR3 DNA sequence: TGTGCCAGCAGCGGCGGGCGGCCCACAGATACGCAGTATTTT. This encodes CASSGGRPTDTQYF.

This clone was recorded only once. The V and J genes are TRBV29-1 and TRBJ1-1, with D possibly matching TRBD1 (6 bases). V lost 4 bases, J lost 3 bases, and 15 bases lay in between. This CDR3 has 14 amino acids. The germline V gene has CDR1 SQVTM and CDR2 ANQGSEA. The CDR3 sequence is CSVAAGAGDTEAFF. CDR3 nucleotide sequence: TGCAGCGTTGCTGCAGGGGCGGGGGACACTGAAGCTTTCTTT.

Details on this clone: The germline gene is not matched at one end of the junction; a read error may be the cause. The chain joins TRBV7-7 to TRBJ2-2; no firm D call. CDR3 length: 13 amino acids. Germline V gene data show CDR1 as SSHAT and CDR2 as FNYEAQ (reference sequence). The CDR3 loop is CASSLGITGELFF. As DNA, the CDR3 is TGTGCTAGCAGCTTAGGGATCACCGGGGAGCTGTTTTTT.

Concerning this clone: The identical CDR3 is also encoded by other nucleotide sequences in the sample. The gene calls are TRBV5-1 and TRBJ2-2; 7 bases agree with TRBD1. V was clipped by 0 bases and J by 2 bases; unmatched bases: 1. The CDR3 consists of 15 residues. CDR1 SGHRS and CDR2 YFSETQ come from the germline V gene. The CDR3 protein is CASSLGTGNTGELFF. CDR3 nucleotides: TGCGCCAGCAGCTTGGGGACAGGAAACACCGGGGAGCTGTTTTTT.

The J gene is TRBJ2-3, the V gene TRBV5-5; TRBD1 matches at 8 bases. Losses at the gene ends were 0 bases for V and 3 bases for J; bases not matched to a gene: 3. The CDR3 has 15 amino acids. Germline CDR1 reads SGHKS; CDR2 reads YYEKEE (reference sequence). The CDR3 protein is CASSLDRGLTDTQYF. The CDR3 DNA is TGTGCCAGCAGCTTGGACAGGGGGTTAACAGATACGCAGTATTTT.